A single sample is the source of the 26 T cell receptor beta chains below, sequenced in a study of CD8 T cells in Susac syndrome. Reverse transcription used roughly 0.45 to 1 ug RNA and random hexamers. MiXCR was run by TCRdb on the immunoSEQ multiplex PCR reads, yielding one entry per CDR3 protein. The sample records about 70,000 distinct CDR3 sequences, more than 85% being singletons. Sequenced sample: CD8+ T cells from PBMCs. The source is a human donor in good health.

The V call is TRBV6-6, the J call TRBJ1-1; D is ambiguous. The CDR3 is 13 amino acids. V lost 4 bases and J lost 2, with 8 bases in between. Germline V gives CDR1 MNHNY, CDR2 SVGAGI (reference sequence). Here the CDR3 reads CASSLGINTEAFF. CDR3 nucleotide sequence: TGTGCCAGCAGTTTGGGGATAAACACTGAAGCTTTCTTT.

This chain joins TRBV19 and TRBJ1-6; D remains ambiguous. CDR3 length equals 14 residues. V gave up 8 bases and J gave up 5 bases, with 13 bases separating them. Germline CDR1 reads LNHDA; CDR2 reads SQIVND (reference sequence). CDR3 bases: TGTGCCAGTCGGACGGCCCCACATAATTCACCCCTCCACTTT. Residues: CASRTAPHNSPLHF.

This CDR3 reads CASSHRGRSPNEQFF. The CDR3 DNA is TGTGCCAGCAGCCACAGGGGGCGCAGCCCCAATGAGCAGTTCTTC. The chain is built from TRBV28 and TRBJ2-1, with 9 bases aligning to TRBD1. J lost 6 bases, V lost 6 bases, and 9 bases had no gene match. CDR1 MDHEN and CDR2 SYDVKM come from the germline V gene. This CDR3 region has 15 residues.

CDR3 residues: CASRREVGFRAEAFF. CDR3 nucleotides: TGTGCCAGCAGAAGAGAGGTGGGATTTCGCGCTGAAGCTTTCTTT. This sequence joins TRBV12-3 or TRBV12-4 and TRBJ1-1; D remains unclear. V shed 6 bases and J shed 6 bases, with 20 bases lying between them. The CDR3 runs 15 residues.

The chain couples TRBV6-6 to TRBJ2-2; D is possibly TRBD1 (5 bases). CDR1 and CDR2 (germline): MNHNY, SVGAGI (reference sequence). This CDR3 contains 14 residues. Trimming took 4 bases from V and 4 from J, leaving 10 bases between them. CDR3 sequence (DNA): TGTGCCAGCAGTTCACAGGTCCGCACCGGGGAGCTGTTTTTT. Its protein product is CASSSQVRTGELFF.

The genes are TRBV5-1 and TRBJ1-2, with a possible D match to TRBD1 (5 bases). Germline values: CDR1 SGHRS, CDR2 YFSETQ. CDR3 length: 16 residues. The V gene lost 3 bases and the J gene lost 5 bases, with 20 bases spanning the gap. As DNA, the CDR3 is TGCGCCAGCAGCTCACTCCCGGGGCCGGCTCGGTATGGCTACACCTTC. Encoded protein: CASSSLPGPARYGYTF.

The chain combines TRBV3-1 with TRBJ2-7; tentatively, D is TRBD1 or TRBD2 (5 bases each). CDR1 and CDR2 (germline): LGHDT, YNNKEL (reference sequence). The CDR3 has 13 residues. Trimming took off 8 bases at V and 2 bases at J, with 13 bases between the two ends. CDR3 amino acids: CASGFGAPYEQYF. The CDR3 DNA reads TGTGCCAGCGGGTTCGGGGCCCCCTACGAGCAGTACTTC.

The chain couples TRBV7-8 to TRBJ2-3, with 7 bases identical to TRBD2. V shed 2 bases and J 0 bases; nucleotides not matched to a gene: 8. The CDR3 contains 17 residues. Germline CDR1 reads SGHVS; CDR2 reads FQNEAQ. The CDR3: CASSLLIGGLSTDTQYF. CDR3 DNA sequence: TGTGCCAGCAGCTTACTTATCGGGGGGTTGAGCACAGATACGCAGTATTTT.

The V and J genes are TRBV7-2 and TRBJ1-2; D is uncertain. The CDR3 length is 13 residues. The germline V gene has CDR1 SGHTA and CDR2 FQGNSA. V lost 2 bases to trimming and J lost 4 bases, with 8 bases between them. CDR3 in DNA: TGTGCCAGCAGCTTAAAGTTGACCTATGGCTACACCTTC. Translating gives CASSLKLTYGYTF.

This chain links TRBV3-1 with TRBJ2-5; D is possibly TRBD1 or TRBD2 (6 bases each). The CDR3 is 15 amino acids. Per the germline V gene, CDR1 is LGHDT and CDR2 is YNNKEL (reference sequence). Trimming left V 3 bases short and J 2 bases short, with 13 bases between. The CDR3 DNA reads TGTGCCAGCAGCCATGCAGGGGAGGCTCAAGAGACCCAGTACTTC. Translating gives CASSHAGEAQETQYF.

The chain combines TRBV28 with TRBJ2-7; TRBD2 is a possible D gene (6 bases). Trimming stripped 4 bases from V and 6 bases from J, with 13 bases between. The CDR3 sequence is 13 residues long. Germline CDR1 is MDHEN and CDR2 is SYDVKM. CDR3 amino acids: CASSWRGVGEQYV. CDR3 in DNA: TGTGCCAGCAGTTGGCGGGGAGTCGGCGAGCAGTACGTC.

The chain combines TRBV7-3 with TRBJ2-3, with 8 bases that match TRBD2. The CDR3 sequence is 14 residues long. Germline values: CDR1 SGHTA, CDR2 FQGTGA. Trimming cost V 2 bases and J 6 bases; bases outside gene matches: 4. Written as DNA, the CDR3 is TGTGCCAGCAGCTTAGCGGGGGGCGAGGATACGCAGTATTTT. This sequence encodes CASSLAGGEDTQYF. The full variable domain, rest sourced from reference TRBV7-3 and TRBJ2-3, is GAGVSQTPSNKVTEKGKYVELRCDPISGHTALYWYRQSLGQGPEFLIYFQGTGAADDSGLPNDRFFAVRPEGSVSTLKIQRTERGDSAVYLCASSLAGGEDTQYFGPGTRLTVL.

The chain combines TRBV14 with TRBJ1-5, with TRBD1 matching 7 bases. Unmatched junction bases numbered 4, after V lost 4 bases and J lost 4 bases. Germline V CDR1 and CDR2: SGHDN, FVKESK. The CDR3 runs 14 residues. The CDR3 nucleotides are TGTGCCAGCAGCCGGACAGGTTGGAATCAGCCCCAGCATTTT. Protein product: CASSRTGWNQPQHF.

The V and J genes are TRBV5-1 and TRBJ2-1; 8 nucleotides match TRBD1. The V segment lost 4 bases and the J segment 2 bases; nucleotides outside the gene matches: 5. This CDR3 region has 15 residues. Germline-derived CDR1 and CDR2 are SGHRS and YFSETQ. CDR3 in DNA: TGCGCCAGCAGCCGCGGACAGGGCCCCTACAATGAGCAGTTCTTC. Translation: CASSRGQGPYNEQFF.

The chain employs TRBV2 and TRBJ2-1; D perhaps matches TRBD1 (5 bases). V lost 7 bases and J 7 bases, leaving 11 bases between the germline ends. CDR3 size: 12 residues. Germline loops: CDR1 SNHLY, CDR2 FYNNEI. CDR3 sequence reads: CASTLGVNEQFF. The CDR3 region has the DNA TGTGCCAGCACCCTAGGGGTGAATGAGCAGTTCTTC.

The rearrangement links TRBV7-2 to TRBJ2-1; TRBD1 or TRBD2 may be the D gene (5 bases each). The CDR3 extends over 15 amino acids. V dropped 5 bases and J dropped 9 bases, with 20 bases sitting between them. Per the germline V gene, CDR1 is SGHTA and CDR2 is FQGNSA. The DNA for the CDR3 is TGTGCCAGCAGCCCTCGCCAGGGTTTGGGACCTGAGCAGTTCTTC. It encodes CASSPRQGLGPEQFF.

The V call is TRBV29-1, the J call TRBJ2-2, with TRBD2 as a possible D gene (5 bases). The CDR3 contains 14 residues. With 3 bases removed from V and 6 bases from J, the gap between germline ends came to 14 bases. CDR1 and CDR2 (germline): SQVTM, ANQGSEA. The DNA of the CDR3 is TGCAGCGTTGAGAATCGGGGAGCGGCCGGGGAGCTGTTTTTT. The encoded protein is CSVENRGAAGELFF.

This chain uses TRBV4-3 with TRBJ2-3; unclear D gene. The V and J ends lost 0 bases and 2 bases respectively, with 9 bases between them. Germline values: CDR1 LGHNA, CDR2 YSLEER. The CDR3 loop spans 15 amino acids. The CDR3 here is CASSQEGFSTDTQYF. In nucleotides, the CDR3 is TGCGCCAGCAGCCAAGAGGGATTCTCCACAGATACGCAGTATTTT.

The chain joins TRBV4-1 to TRBJ1-1; possible D gene TRBD1, 6 bases. The CDR3 is 13 residues long. V lost 2 bases and J 4 bases, leaving 8 bases between the germline ends. Germline CDR1 MGHRA, CDR2 YSYEKL. Here the CDR3 DNA reads TGCGCCAGCAGCCAATCCAGGGGCACTGAAGCTTTCTTT. This gives the protein CASSQSRGTEAFF.

The chain uses TRBV29-1 and TRBJ2-7; D may be TRBD1 or TRBD2 (5 bases each). The CDR3 contains 12 residues. Trimming removed 7 bases from V and 2 bases from J, with 12 bases in between. Germline loops: CDR1 SQVTM, CDR2 ANQGSEA. In nucleotides, the CDR3 is TGCAGCGCCGGGGACCGACCCTACGAGCAGTACTTC. Amino acids: CSAGDRPYEQYF.

The chain is built from TRBV12-3 or TRBV12-4 and TRBJ1-1; no firm D call. Trimming pared 5 bases from V and 1 base from J, leaving 8 bases between. The CDR3 length is 13 residues. For the CDR3, the DNA is TGTGCCAGCAGTCAGGACGGGAACACTGAAGCTTTCTTT. Protein sequence: CASSQDGNTEAFF.

The chain recombines TRBV29-1 with TRBJ1-2; 8 positions agree with TRBD1. Germline assignment: CDR1 SQVTM and CDR2 ANQGSEA. The CDR3 totals 13 residues. V lost 6 bases, J lost 4 bases, and 7 bases stayed unmatched. CDR3 sequence: CSVPGTGGYGYTF. CDR3 sequence (DNA): TGCAGCGTACCCGGGACAGGTGGCTATGGCTACACCTTC.

The rearrangement joins TRBV7-2 to TRBJ2-1; perhaps TRBD2 as D (7 bases). CDR3 length: 16 residues. Germline-derived CDR1 and CDR2 are SGHTA and FQGNSA. V shed 8 bases and J shed 0 bases, with 17 bases lying between them. The CDR3: CASRGAGAGSYNEQFF. The CDR3 bases are TGTGCCAGCCGGGGGGCGGGAGCGGGCTCCTACAATGAGCAGTTCTTC.

This clonotype came up once. The chain combines TRBV16 with TRBJ2-3; D ambiguous. V lost 1 base and J 0 bases, leaving 5 bases between the germline ends. The CDR3 length is 14 residues. Germline V CDR1 and CDR2: KGHSY, FQNENV. The CDR3 sequence: CASSQWSSTDTQYF. As DNA, the CDR3 is TGTGCCAGCAGCCAATGGTCTAGCACAGATACGCAGTATTTT.

The V and J genes are TRBV5-6 and TRBJ1-5; no reliable D call. The CDR3 sequence is 13 residues long. CDR1 is SGHDT and CDR2 is YYEEEE in the germline V gene. V lost 0 bases and J 3 bases, leaving 4 bases between the germline ends. The CDR3 loop reads CASSLDPNQPQHF. CDR3 DNA sequence: TGTGCCAGCAGCTTGGACCCCAATCAGCCCCAGCATTTT. Combining the CDR3 with reference TRBV5-6 and TRBJ1-5 gives the whole variable domain DAGVTQSPTHLIKTRGQQVTLRCSPKSGHDTVSWYQQALGQGPQFIFQYYEEEERQRGNFPDRFSGHQFPNYSSELNVNALLLGDSALYLCASSLDPNQPQHFGDGTRLSIL.

The chain links TRBV7-9 to TRBJ2-2; D might be TRBD1 or TRBD2, each matching 5 bases. V shed 4 bases and J shed 4 bases, with 16 bases lying between them. The CDR3 covers 16 residues. Germline V gives CDR1 SEHNR, CDR2 FQNEAQ (reference sequence). The CDR3 spells CASSSTTVGTTGELFF. In DNA, the CDR3 is TGTGCCAGCAGCTCCACTACCGTCGGGACCACCGGGGAGCTGTTTTTT.